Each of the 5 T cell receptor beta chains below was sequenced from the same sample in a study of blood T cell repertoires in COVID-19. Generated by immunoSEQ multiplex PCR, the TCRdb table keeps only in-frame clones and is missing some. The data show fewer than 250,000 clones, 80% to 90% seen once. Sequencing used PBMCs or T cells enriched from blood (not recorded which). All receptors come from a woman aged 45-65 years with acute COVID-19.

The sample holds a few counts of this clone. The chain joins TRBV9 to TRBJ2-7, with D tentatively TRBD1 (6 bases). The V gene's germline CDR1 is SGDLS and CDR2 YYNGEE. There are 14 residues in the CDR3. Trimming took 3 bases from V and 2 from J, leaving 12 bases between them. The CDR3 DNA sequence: TGTGCCAGCAGCGCGGGACAACCTCCCTACGAGCAGTACTTC. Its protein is CASSAGQPPYEQYF.

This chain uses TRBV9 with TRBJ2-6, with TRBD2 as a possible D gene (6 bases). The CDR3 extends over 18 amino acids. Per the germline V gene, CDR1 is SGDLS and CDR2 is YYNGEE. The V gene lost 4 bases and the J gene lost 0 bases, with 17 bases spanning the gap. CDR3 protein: CASSMTRNLSSGANVLTF. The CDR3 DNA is TGTGCCAGCAGCATGACTAGAAACCTAAGCTCTGGGGCCAACGTCCTGACTTTC.

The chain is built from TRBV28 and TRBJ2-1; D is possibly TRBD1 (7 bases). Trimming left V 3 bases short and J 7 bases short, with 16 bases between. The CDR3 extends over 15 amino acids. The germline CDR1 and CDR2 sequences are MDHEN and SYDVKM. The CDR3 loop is CASSFPSQGRNEQFF. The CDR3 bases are TGTGCCAGCAGTTTCCCTTCACAGGGGAGGAATGAGCAGTTCTTC.

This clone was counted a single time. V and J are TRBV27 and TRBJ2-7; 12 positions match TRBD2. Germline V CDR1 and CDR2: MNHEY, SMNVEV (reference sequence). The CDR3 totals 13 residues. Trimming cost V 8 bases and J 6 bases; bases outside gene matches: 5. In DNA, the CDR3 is TGTGCCAGCGGGAGACTAGCGGGAGTCGAGCAGTACTTC. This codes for CASGRLAGVEQYF.

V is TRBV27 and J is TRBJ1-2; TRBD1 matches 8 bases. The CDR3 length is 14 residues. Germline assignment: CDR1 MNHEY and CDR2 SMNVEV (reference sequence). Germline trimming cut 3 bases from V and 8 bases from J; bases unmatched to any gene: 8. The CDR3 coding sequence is TGTGCCAGCAGTTTTTCCCAGGGGGCGTGGGGCTACACCTTC. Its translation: CASSFSQGAWGYTF.